The clone carrying this T cell receptor (beta chain) was found many times. No antigen is known for it. This specimen comes from a study of identical twins. The CDR3 spans 12 residues. Germline CDR1 and CDR2: DFQATT and SNEGSKA (reference sequence). With 2 bases removed from V and 1 base from J, the gap between germline ends came to 5 bases. TCRdb re-derived calls from the 5' RACE reads in MiXCR, one entry per CDR3 protein. The sample has roughly 250,000 distinct CDR3 sequences, roughly 13% seen once. The study's findings and limits: A partial confounding effect on zero-insertion analyses could come from invariant MAIT and iNKT cells. Models came in too low on out-of-frame TCR alpha sharing in monozygotic twins.

Sequenced material: memory (CD45RO+) T cells sorted from blood. The clonotype comes from a woman aged 18-29 years in good health. This chain uses TRBV20-1 with TRBJ1-1; TRBD1 is a possible D gene (5 bases). The CDR3 coding sequence is TGCAGTGCTAGACAGGGGAACACTGAAGCTTTCTTT. As protein: CSARQGNTEAFF.